This passage covers 32 T cell receptor beta chains from one sample sequenced in a study of T cell responses to AZD1222 COVID-19 vaccine. Data came from immunoSEQ multiplex PCR; TCRdb stores just in-frame clones and leaves some out. Of approximately 80,000 clones listed, 70% to 90% are singletons. Here the sequenced sample was peripheral blood, taken 28 days after the second AZD1222 dose. The source is an adult who received the AZD1222 COVID-19 vaccine.

The chain links TRBV7-6 to TRBJ2-7; the D gene is possibly TRBD1 (5 bases). The CDR3 is 14 residues long. Germline CDR1 reads SGHVS; CDR2 reads FNYEAQ. V lost 1 base, J lost 0 bases, and 7 bases lay in between. The CDR3 sequence: CASSLGRGSYEQYF. In DNA, the CDR3 is TGTGCCAGCAGCTTAGGAAGGGGCTCCTACGAGCAGTACTTC.

The chain joins TRBV27 to TRBJ2-5, with D unclear. CDR3 length: 14 residues. V was pared by 3 bases and J by 5 bases, with 13 bases between. Germline V gene sequence: CDR1 MNHEY, CDR2 SMNVEV (reference sequence). CDR3 residues: CASSFVQLRETQYF. CDR3 coding DNA: TGTGCCAGCAGTTTCGTTCAGCTTCGGGAGACCCAGTACTTC.

This clone was counted once. The V and J genes are TRBV12-3 or TRBV12-4 and TRBJ2-3; D uncertain. The germline V and J ends were trimmed by 6 bases and 5 bases, with 6 bases remaining between them. CDR3 size: 11 residues. The CDR3 region is CASSPLDTQYF. Written as DNA, the CDR3 is TGTGCCAGCAGCCCTTTAGATACGCAGTATTTT.

The chain links TRBV2 to TRBJ2-3; 9 bases fit TRBD1. Germline lookup yields CDR1 SNHLY and CDR2 FYNNEI. V trimming: 1 base; J trimming: 4 bases; junction bases outside the gene matches: 9. This CDR3 is 17 amino acids long. The DNA of the CDR3 is TGTGCCAGCAGTGAAGGTATATGGACAGGGGTTGCAGATACGCAGTATTTT. Translation: CASSEGIWTGVADTQYF. The whole variable domain, remainder taken from reference TRBV2 and TRBJ2-3, is EPEVTQTPSHQVTQMGQEVILRCVPISNHLYFYWYRQILGQKVEFLVSFYNNEISEKSEIFDDQFSVERPDGSNFTLKIRSTKLEDSAMYFCASSEGIWTGVADTQYFGPGTRLTVL.

CDR3 sequence: CASSSRTGMSSYNEQFF. The CDR3 bases are TGTGCCAGCAGCTCTCGGACAGGGATGAGCTCCTACAATGAGCAGTTCTTC. V usage is TRBV14 and J usage is TRBJ2-1; TRBD1 aligns across 8 bases. Germline CDR1 and CDR2: SGHDN and FVKESK. V gave up 5 bases and J gave up 0 bases; unmatched junction bases: 9. CDR3 size: 17 residues.

The chain has TRBV5-1 and TRBJ2-7, with D unclear. CDR1 is SGHRS and CDR2 is YFSETQ in the germline V gene. Trimming shortened V by 4 bases and J by 4 bases, and 12 bases separated the two germline ends. CDR3 size: 13 residues. The CDR3 coding sequence is TGCGCCAGCAGCATTACCCTTTCTTACGAGCAGTACTTC. Amino acid sequence: CASSITLSYEQYF.

J is TRBJ2-7 and V is TRBV19; the D is unclear. The CDR3 covers 14 residues. The V gene's germline CDR1 is LNHDA and CDR2 SQIVND (reference sequence). V lost 1 base, J lost 7 bases, and 14 bases lay in between. CDR3 coding DNA: TGTGCCAGTAGTATAGGAGGCCTACGCGGTGAGCAGTACTTC. It is translated as CASSIGGLRGEQYF.

This clone occurred many times. This sequence joins TRBV6-4 and TRBJ2-3; 9 positions agree with TRBD2. CDR1 and CDR2 (germline): MRHNA, SNTAGT. The CDR3 sequence is 15 residues long. The trim removed 3 bases at V and 1 base at J, leaving 2 bases unmatched. The CDR3 protein is CASSESSGGTDTQYF. The CDR3 DNA reads as TGTGCCAGCAGTGAGTCTAGCGGGGGCACAGATACGCAGTATTTT.

The gene calls are TRBV4-2 and TRBJ2-7; TRBD1 agrees at 9 bases. The CDR3 length is 14 residues. CDR1 and CDR2 (germline): LGHNA, YNFKEQ. The V segment lost 3 bases and the J segment 4 bases; nucleotides outside the gene matches: 4. CDR3 sequence: CASSQDRGFYEQYF. The CDR3 DNA reads TGTGCCAGCAGCCAGGACAGGGGCTTTTACGAGCAGTACTTC.

The rearrangement joins TRBV28 to TRBJ1-5, with D possibly being TRBD1 (5 bases). Germline V gene sequence: CDR1 MDHEN, CDR2 SYDVKM. CDR3 length equals 16 residues. V lost 5 bases to trimming and J lost 2 bases, with 16 bases between them. The CDR3 loop is CASSPGEGPGNQPQHF. As DNA, the CDR3 is TGTGCCAGCAGTCCCGGAGAGGGGCCGGGCAATCAGCCCCAGCATTTT. The full variable domain, completed using reference TRBV28 and TRBJ1-5, is DVKVTQSSRYLVKRTGEKVFLECVQDMDHENMFWYRQDPGLGLRLIYFSYDVKMKEKGDIPEGYSVSREKKERFSLILESASTNQTSMYLCASSPGEGPGNQPQHFGDGTRLSIL.

This chain links TRBV7-2 with TRBJ1-1; no clear D. CDR3 size: 14 residues. Per the germline V gene, CDR1 is SGHTA and CDR2 is FQGNSA. Trimming took 5 bases from V and 8 from J, leaving 18 bases between them. The CDR3 bases are TGTGCCAGCAGCCTGGGCCGCAGAGGTGCCGAAGCTTTCTTT. It is translated as CASSLGRRGAEAFF.

This clone was picked up one time. The chain recombines TRBV2 with TRBJ1-1; D is ambiguous. Trimming pared 6 bases from V and 1 base from J, leaving 9 bases between. CDR1 and CDR2 (germline): SNHLY, FYNNEI. The CDR3 extends over 13 amino acids. The CDR3 reads CASRKDQNTEAFF. Here the CDR3 DNA reads TGTGCCAGCAGGAAGGATCAGAACACTGAAGCTTTCTTT.

This sequence joins TRBV12-3 or TRBV12-4 and TRBJ1-1, with D hard to call. The CDR3 is 12 amino acids. Trimming took 6 bases from V and 0 from J, leaving 5 bases between them. The CDR3 coding sequence is TGTGCCAGCAGCATCCTGAACACTGAAGCTTTCTTT. This sequence encodes CASSILNTEAFF.

The chain carries TRBV19 and TRBJ1-5, with 9 bases matching TRBD1. CDR1 and CDR2 (germline): LNHDA, SQIVND (reference sequence). This CDR3 is built from 13 residues. The ends lost 5 bases at V and 7 bases at J; junction bases unmatched: 3. In nucleotides, the CDR3 is TGTGCCAGTAGTCCGACAGGGGGACAGCCCCAGCATTTT. It yields the protein CASSPTGGQPQHF.

The V call is TRBV5-1, the J call TRBJ2-7; D tentatively fits TRBD1 or TRBD2 (5 bases each). Trimming removed 0 bases from V and 7 bases from J, with 8 bases in between. CDR1 SGHRS and CDR2 YFSETQ come from the germline V gene. The CDR3 is made up of 12 amino acids. DNA for the CDR3: TGCGCCAGCAGCTTGGGGGGCGGGGAGCAGTACTTC. The encoded protein is CASSLGGGEQYF.

CDR3 coding DNA: TGTGCCACCAGCCAGACAGGGCCCCGTAGCACAGATACGCAGTATTTT. It translates to CATSQTGPRSTDTQYF. The chain combines TRBV24-1 with TRBJ2-3; 7 nucleotides agree with TRBD1. V shed 7 bases, J shed 0 bases, and the junction held 9 bases outside the gene matches. This CDR3 contains 16 residues. CDR1 is KGHDR, CDR2 SFDVKD, per germline.

The chain joins TRBV5-1 to TRBJ1-2; maybe TRBD1 (5 bases). This CDR3 is built from 14 residues. Looked up from germline, CDR1 is SGHRS and CDR2 is YFSETQ. V was clipped by 4 bases and J by 4 bases, with 14 bases between them. The CDR3 nucleotides are TGCGCCAGCAGCCCGGTGGGGGGGAGCTATGGCTACACCTTC. Amino acid sequence: CASSPVGGSYGYTF.

The chain combines TRBV5-1 with TRBJ2-2, with 12 bases fitting TRBD2. The CDR3 runs 17 residues. V shed 3 bases and J 0 bases; nucleotides not matched to a gene: 3. The V gene's germline CDR1 is SGHRS and CDR2 YFSETQ. The CDR3 DNA reads TGCGCCAGCAGCTCGACTAGCGGGGGTACGAACACCGGGGAGCTGTTTTTT. Translation: CASSSTSGGTNTGELFF.

V usage is TRBV19 and J usage is TRBJ1-5; 9 bases map to TRBD1. The J segment lost 6 bases and the V segment lost 10 bases, leaving 19 bases of the junction unmatched. CDR1 is LNHDA, CDR2 SQIVND, per germline (reference sequence). The CDR3 is made up of 17 amino acids. CDR3 coding DNA: TGTGCCACAGCAGGGACAGGGAGTATAATCATGGCTCAGCCCCAGCATTTT. Translated, it gives CATAGTGSIIMAQPQHF.

This chain connects TRBV25-1 to TRBJ2-1, with 7 nucleotides matching TRBD1. Trimming at V came to 5 bases and at J to 6 bases, leaving 10 bases not matched to a gene. The germline V gene has CDR1 MGHDK and CDR2 SYGVNS. The CDR3 contains 15 residues. The CDR3 region is CASSSRDSEVNEQFF. The CDR3 bases are TGTGCCAGCAGTAGCCGGGACAGCGAGGTCAATGAGCAGTTCTTC.

This chain uses TRBV27 with TRBJ2-3; D not certain. The V gene's germline CDR1 is MNHEY and CDR2 SMNVEV (reference sequence). The CDR3 loop spans 14 amino acids. The ends were cut back, 3 bases at V and 0 bases at J, with 7 bases in the middle. CDR3: CASSFLGSTDTQYF. As DNA, the CDR3 is TGTGCCAGCAGTTTTTTGGGGAGCACAGATACGCAGTATTTT.

The J gene is TRBJ2-5, the V gene TRBV6-1; the D is unclear. The V end was cut by 2 bases, the J end by 1 base, with 8 bases between. The CDR3 has 14 amino acids. Germline V gives CDR1 MNHNS, CDR2 SASEGT. The CDR3 DNA reads TGTGCCAGCAGTGAATCATGGTCCCAAGAGACCCAGTACTTC. Protein: CASSESWSQETQYF.

The gene calls are TRBV2 and TRBJ1-3; the D gene is possibly TRBD1 (6 bases). This CDR3 contains 15 residues. V lost 4 bases and J 3 bases, leaving 13 bases between the germline ends. Germline CDR1 SNHLY, CDR2 FYNNEI. The CDR3 sequence is CASSADSILGNTIYF. CDR3 DNA: TGTGCCAGCAGTGCGGACAGTATCCTTGGAAACACCATATATTTT.

The rearrangement uses TRBV30 and TRBJ2-7; D is ambiguous. This CDR3 is 12 amino acids long. With 1 base removed from V and 3 bases from J, the gap between germline ends came to 7 bases. From germline, CDR1 is GTSNPN and CDR2 SVGIG (reference sequence). In DNA form, the CDR3 reads TGTGCCTGGAGTGGTCAAGTCTACGAGCAGTACTTC. Translated, it gives CAWSGQVYEQYF. The full variable domain, its missing parts supplied by reference TRBV30 and TRBJ2-7, is SQTIHQWPATLVQPVGSPLSLECTVEGTSNPNLYWYRQAAGRGLQLLFYSVGIGQISSEVPQNLSASRPQDRQFILSSKKLLLSDSGFYLCAWSGQVYEQYFGPGTRLTVT.

The V and J genes are TRBV2 and TRBJ1-6, with no clear D. CDR1 and CDR2 from the germline V gene are SNHLY and FYNNEI. V was pared by 3 bases and J by 9 bases, with 9 bases between. The CDR3 loop spans 13 amino acids. CDR3 sequence reads: CASSDSGFSPLHF. The CDR3 nucleotides are TGTGCCAGCAGTGATTCCGGCTTTTCACCCCTCCACTTT.

V gene TRBV27 combines with J gene TRBJ1-6; a weak D match, TRBD1 (5 bases). Trimming left V 4 bases short and J 4 bases short, with 8 bases between. The CDR3 consists of 14 residues. The V gene's germline CDR1 is MNHEY and CDR2 SMNVEV (reference sequence). The CDR3 bases are TGTGCCAGCAGTTGGGACGGATATAATTCACCCCTCCACTTT. It yields the protein CASSWDGYNSPLHF.

The V and J genes are TRBV4-1 and TRBJ2-2; D might be TRBD1 (7 bases). Germline V gene data show CDR1 as MGHRA and CDR2 as YSYEKL. This CDR3 is 19 amino acids long. The V gene lost 0 bases and the J gene lost 0 bases, with 17 bases spanning the gap. The CDR3 region is CASSQEESGGYSNTGELFF. The CDR3 bases are TGCGCCAGCAGCCAAGAAGAGTCAGGGGGGTATTCGAACACCGGGGAGCTGTTTTTT.

The rearrangement links TRBV29-1 to TRBJ2-3; D perhaps matches TRBD1 (5 bases). In germline, CDR1 is SQVTM, CDR2 ANQGSEA. Deletions cut 6 bases from V and 3 bases from J, with 16 bases between. The CDR3 has 14 residues. The CDR3 nucleotides are TGCAGCGTCCCCGGTGCCAGGGAAACAGATACGCAGTATTTT. The encoded protein is CSVPGARETDTQYF.

The rearrangement links TRBV13 to TRBJ1-1, with 10 bases identical to TRBD1. From germline, CDR1 is PRHDT and CDR2 FYEKMQ (reference sequence). This CDR3 comprises 17 residues. V was pared by 5 bases and J by 4 bases, with 13 bases of the junction left unmatched. The CDR3, as DNA: TGTGCCAGCAGCCTTCAAACGGGACAGGGGACGGGCACTGAAGCTTTCTTT. It translates to CASSLQTGQGTGTEAFF.

CDR3 protein: CASSYSEAFF. The CDR3 bases are TGTGCCAGCAGTTACTCTGAAGCTTTCTTT. The V and J genes are TRBV6-5 and TRBJ1-1; D gene ambiguous. In germline, CDR1 is MNHEY, CDR2 SVGAGI. The CDR3 covers 10 residues. Trimming removed 0 bases from V and 7 bases from J, with 0 bases in between.

The V call is TRBV28, the J call TRBJ2-7; TRBD1 matches at 8 bases. J lost 1 base, V lost 11 bases, and 4 bases had no gene match. CDR3 length: 12 residues. Germline V CDR1 and CDR2: MDHEN, SYDVKM. In DNA form, the CDR3 reads TGTGCCTCGGGACAGGCGTCCTACGAGCAGTACTTC. It translates to CASGQASYEQYF.

The chain links TRBV11-1 to TRBJ2-3, with a weak D call TRBD1 (7 bases). Germline lookup yields CDR1 SGHAT and CDR2 FQDESV (reference sequence). The length of the CDR3 is 15 residues. Trimming took off 6 bases at V and 4 bases at J, with 17 bases between the two ends. CDR3 nucleotide sequence: TGTGCCAGCAGTTACTCGCAGGGGGGATCAGATACGCAGTATTTT. The encoded protein is CASSYSQGGSDTQYF.